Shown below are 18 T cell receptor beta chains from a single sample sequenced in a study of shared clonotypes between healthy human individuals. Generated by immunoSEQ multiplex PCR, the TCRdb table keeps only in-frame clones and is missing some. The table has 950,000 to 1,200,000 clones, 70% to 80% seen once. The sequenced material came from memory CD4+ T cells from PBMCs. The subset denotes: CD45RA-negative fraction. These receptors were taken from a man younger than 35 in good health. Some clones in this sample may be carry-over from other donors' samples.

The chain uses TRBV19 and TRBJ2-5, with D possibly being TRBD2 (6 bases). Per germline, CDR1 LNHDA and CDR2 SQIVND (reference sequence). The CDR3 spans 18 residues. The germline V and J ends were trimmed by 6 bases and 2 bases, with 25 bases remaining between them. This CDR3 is CASSQQWPTGDPQETQYF. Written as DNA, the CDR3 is TGTGCCAGTAGCCAACAGTGGCCTACGGGGGACCCACAAGAGACCCAGTACTTC. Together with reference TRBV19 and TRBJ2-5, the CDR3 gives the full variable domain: DGGITQSPKYLFRKEGQNVTLSCEQNLNHDAMYWYRQDPGQGLRLIYYSQIVNDFQKGDIAEGYSVSREKKESFPLTVTSAQKNPTAFYLCASSQQWPTGDPQETQYFGPGTRLLVL.

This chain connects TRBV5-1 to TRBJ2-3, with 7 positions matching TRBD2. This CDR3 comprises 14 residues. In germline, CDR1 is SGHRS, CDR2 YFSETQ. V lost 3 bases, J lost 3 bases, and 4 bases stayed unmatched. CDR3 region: CASSSRDYTDTQYF. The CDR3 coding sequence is TGCGCCAGCAGCTCCCGGGACTATACAGATACGCAGTATTTT.

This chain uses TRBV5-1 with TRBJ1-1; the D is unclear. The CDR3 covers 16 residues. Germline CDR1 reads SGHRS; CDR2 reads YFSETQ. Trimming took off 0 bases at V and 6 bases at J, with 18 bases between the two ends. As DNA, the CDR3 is TGCGCCAGCAGCTTGGACATGGTTCCGCGGTCTCCTGAAGCTTTCTTT. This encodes CASSLDMVPRSPEAFF.

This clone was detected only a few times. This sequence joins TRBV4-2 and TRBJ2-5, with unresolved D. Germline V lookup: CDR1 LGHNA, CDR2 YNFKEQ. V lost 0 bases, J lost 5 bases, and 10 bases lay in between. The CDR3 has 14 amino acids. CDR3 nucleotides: TGTGCCAGCAGCCAAGAGCCCCTCGGGGAGACCCAGTACTTC. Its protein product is CASSQEPLGETQYF.

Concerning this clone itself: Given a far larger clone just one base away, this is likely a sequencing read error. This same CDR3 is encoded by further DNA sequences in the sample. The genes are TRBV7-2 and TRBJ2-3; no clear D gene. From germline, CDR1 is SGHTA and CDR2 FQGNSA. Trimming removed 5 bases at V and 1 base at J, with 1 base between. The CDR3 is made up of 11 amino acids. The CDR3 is CASSRTDTQYF. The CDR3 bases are TGTGCCAGCAGCCGCACAGATACGCAGTATTTT.

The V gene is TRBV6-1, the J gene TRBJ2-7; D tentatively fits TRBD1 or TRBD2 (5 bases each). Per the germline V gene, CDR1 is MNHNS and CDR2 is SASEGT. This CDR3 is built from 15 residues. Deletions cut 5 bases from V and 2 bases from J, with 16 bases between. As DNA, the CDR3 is TGTGCCAGCAGTAAAATTGACAGCGGACCCTACGAGCAGTACTTC. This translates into CASSKIDSGPYEQYF.

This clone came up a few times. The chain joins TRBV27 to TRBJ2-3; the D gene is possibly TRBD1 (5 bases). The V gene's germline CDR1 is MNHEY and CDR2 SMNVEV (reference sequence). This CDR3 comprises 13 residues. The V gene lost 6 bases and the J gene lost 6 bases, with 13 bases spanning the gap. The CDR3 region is CASSESGWDTQYF. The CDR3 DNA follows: TGTGCCAGCAGCGAATCAGGGTGGGATACGCAGTATTTT.

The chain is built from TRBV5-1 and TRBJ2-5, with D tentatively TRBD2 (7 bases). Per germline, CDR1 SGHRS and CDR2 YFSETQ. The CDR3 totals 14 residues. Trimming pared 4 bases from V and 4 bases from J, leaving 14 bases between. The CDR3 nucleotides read TGCGCCAGCAGCACCAAGGGGGGGTCAGAGACCCAGTACTTC. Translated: CASSTKGGSETQYF.

CDR3 loop: CASSEFQGGGPTF. Written as DNA, the CDR3 is TGTGCCAGCAGTGAATTTCAGGGGGGCGGCCCCACCTTC. V gene TRBV25-1 combines with J gene TRBJ1-2; 7 bases line up with TRBD1. The length of the CDR3 is 13 residues. Germline assignment: CDR1 MGHDK and CDR2 SYGVNS. Trimming removed 1 base from V and 13 bases from J; junction bases left unmatched: 9.

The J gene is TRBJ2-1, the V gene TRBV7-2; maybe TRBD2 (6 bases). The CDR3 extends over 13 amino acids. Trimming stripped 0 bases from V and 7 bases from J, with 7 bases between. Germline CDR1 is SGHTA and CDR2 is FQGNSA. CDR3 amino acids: CASSLARENEQFF. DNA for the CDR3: TGTGCCAGCAGCTTAGCCCGGGAGAATGAGCAGTTCTTC.

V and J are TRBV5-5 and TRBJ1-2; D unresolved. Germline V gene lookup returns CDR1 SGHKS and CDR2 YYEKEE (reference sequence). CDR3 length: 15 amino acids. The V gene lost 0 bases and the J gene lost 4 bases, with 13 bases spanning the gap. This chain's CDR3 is CASSLVRQTAYGYTF. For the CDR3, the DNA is TGTGCCAGCAGCTTGGTACGCCAGACTGCCTATGGCTACACCTTC. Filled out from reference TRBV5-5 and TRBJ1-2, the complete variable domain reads DAGVTQSPTHLIKTRGQQVTLRCSPISGHKSVSWYQQVLGQGPQFIFQYYEKEERGRGNFPDRFSARQFPNYSSELNVNALLLGDSALYLCASSLVRQTAYGYTFGSGTRLTVV.

CDR3 nucleotides: TGCCTTAAGCAGACTAACTATGGCTACACCTTC. This gives the protein CLKQTNYGYTF. The chain joins TRBV20-1 to TRBJ1-2; D not resolved. The CDR3 has 11 residues. Per germline, CDR1 DFQATT and CDR2 SNEGSKA (reference sequence).

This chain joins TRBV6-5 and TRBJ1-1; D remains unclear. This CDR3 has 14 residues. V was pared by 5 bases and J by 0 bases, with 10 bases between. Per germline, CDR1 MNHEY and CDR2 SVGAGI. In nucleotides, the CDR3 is TGTGCCAGCAGTAGCGCAGAGCTGAACACTGAAGCTTTCTTT. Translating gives CASSSAELNTEAFF.

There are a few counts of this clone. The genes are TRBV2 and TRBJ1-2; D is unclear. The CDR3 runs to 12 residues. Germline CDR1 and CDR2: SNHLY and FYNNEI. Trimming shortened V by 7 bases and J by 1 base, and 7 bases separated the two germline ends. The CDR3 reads CASIGNNYGYTF. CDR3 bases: TGTGCCAGCATTGGGAATAACTATGGCTACACCTTC.

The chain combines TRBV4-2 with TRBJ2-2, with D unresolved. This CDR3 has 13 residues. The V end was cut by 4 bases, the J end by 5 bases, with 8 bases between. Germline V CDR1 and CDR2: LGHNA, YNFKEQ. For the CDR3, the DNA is TGTGCCAGCAGCCGCCTAGGGACCGGGGAGCTGTTTTTT. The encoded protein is CASSRLGTGELFF.

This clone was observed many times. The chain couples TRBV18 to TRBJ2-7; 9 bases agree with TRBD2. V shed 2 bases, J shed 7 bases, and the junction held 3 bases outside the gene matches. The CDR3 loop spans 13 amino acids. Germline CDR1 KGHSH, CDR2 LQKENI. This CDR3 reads CASSPEAGGEQYF. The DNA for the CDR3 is TGTGCCAGCTCACCAGAAGCGGGAGGTGAGCAGTACTTC.

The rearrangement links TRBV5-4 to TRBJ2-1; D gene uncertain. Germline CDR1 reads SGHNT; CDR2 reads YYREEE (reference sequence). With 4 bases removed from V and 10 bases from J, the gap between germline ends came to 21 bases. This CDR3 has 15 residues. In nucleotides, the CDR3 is TGTGCCAGCAGCCGAGGTATCTATAAAGTAAACGAGCAGTTCTTC. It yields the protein CASSRGIYKVNEQFF. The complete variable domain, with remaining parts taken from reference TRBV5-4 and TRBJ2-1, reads ETGVTQSPTHLIKTRGQQVTLRCSSQSGHNTVSWYQQALGQGPQFIFQYYREEENGRGNFPPRFSGLQFPNYSSELNVNALELDDSALYLCASSRGIYKVNEQFFGPGTRLTVL.

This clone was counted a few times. DNA for the CDR3: TGCAGTGCTAGTTTGACAAACACCATATATTTT. Its protein is CSASLTNTIYF. This chain joins TRBV20-1 and TRBJ1-3, with D unclear. The CDR3 consists of 11 residues. Germline CDR1 reads DFQATT; CDR2 reads SNEGSKA (reference sequence). With 3 bases removed from V and 6 bases from J, the gap between germline ends came to 6 bases.